The 12 T cell receptor beta chains listed next were all sequenced from one sample in a study of somatic mutations in cytotoxic T cells in rheumatoid arthritis. TCRdb's copy holds only in-frame clones and misses some; the assay was immunoSEQ multiplex PCR. The sample has some 2,000 clones, 80% to 90% seen once. The sequenced sample consisted of CD8+ T cells sorted from blood. The receptors stem from an adult with rheumatoid arthritis.

This chain uses TRBV11-1 with TRBJ2-5; TRBD1 or TRBD2 may be the D gene (5 bases each). CDR3 length: 15 residues. V lost 1 base and J lost 5, with 14 bases in between. CDR1 and CDR2 (germline): SGHAT, FQDESV (reference sequence). Here the CDR3 DNA reads TGTGCCAGCAGCTTAGGTGGGGGAGTTGGGGAGACCCAGTACTTC. It is translated as CASSLGGGVGETQYF.

This chain uses TRBV14 with TRBJ2-7, with 9 bases aligning to TRBD1. The V segment lost 5 bases and the J segment 0 bases; nucleotides outside the gene matches: 8. The V gene's germline CDR1 is SGHDN and CDR2 FVKESK. The CDR3 length is 16 residues. The CDR3 DNA reads TGTGCCAGCAGCGGCCACAGGGGGCTGAACTCCTACGAGCAGTACTTC. Translation: CASSGHRGLNSYEQYF.

Only one count was recorded for this clone. J is TRBJ2-1 and V is TRBV11-2, with 8 bases aligning to TRBD1. The J segment lost 6 bases and the V segment lost 5 bases, leaving 6 bases of the junction unmatched. Germline V gene lookup returns CDR1 SGHAT and CDR2 FQNNGV. The length of the CDR3 is 14 residues. The CDR3 region is CASSTGQGVNEQFF. As DNA, the CDR3 is TGTGCCAGCAGCACAGGACAGGGTGTCAATGAGCAGTTCTTC.

Here the CDR3 DNA reads TGTGCCAGCAGCTCCCCGGGGGGCGAACTGTTTTTT. It codes for CASSSPGGELFF. This chain links TRBV7-6 with TRBJ1-4; D possibly corresponds to TRBD1 (6 bases). Trimming shortened V by 4 bases and J by 12 bases, and 12 bases separated the two germline ends. Germline values: CDR1 SGHVS, CDR2 FNYEAQ. This CDR3 has 12 residues.

The chain combines TRBV19 with TRBJ1-5; D not certain. Trimming pared 3 bases from V and 9 bases from J, leaving 15 bases between. This CDR3 is 14 amino acids long. Germline loops: CDR1 LNHDA, CDR2 SQIVND (reference sequence). The CDR3 is CASSIFDAGGPQHF. DNA for the CDR3: TGTGCCAGTAGTATTTTTGACGCCGGAGGGCCCCAGCATTTT.

The chain links TRBV5-5 to TRBJ1-5; D not certain. The V and J ends lost 4 bases and 3 bases respectively, with 14 bases between them. CDR1 and CDR2 from the germline V gene are SGHKS and YYEKEE (reference sequence). This CDR3 has 15 amino acids. In nucleotides, the CDR3 is TGTGCCAGCAGCCCTAGAACGGCTATCAATCAGCCCCAGCATTTT. Amino acid sequence: CASSPRTAINQPQHF.

The V and J genes are TRBV10-3 and TRBJ2-3; 10 bases match TRBD1. Germline V gene sequence: CDR1 ENHRY, CDR2 SYGVKD. The CDR3 has 18 amino acids. The V and J ends lost 3 bases and 3 bases, in that order; junction bases with no gene match: 12. CDR3 region: CAISDLRRPGQGTDTQYF. CDR3 nucleotides: TGTGCCATCAGTGACCTCCGAAGACCGGGACAGGGGACAGATACGCAGTATTTT.

The genes are TRBV5-1 and TRBJ1-4; no clear D. The ends were cut back, 7 bases at V and 3 bases at J, with 13 bases in the middle. This CDR3 comprises 14 residues. Germline lookup yields CDR1 SGHRS and CDR2 YFSETQ. The CDR3 nucleotides are TGCGCCAGCCGGACGGGGTTGGCTAATGAAAAACTGTTTTTT. It yields the protein CASRTGLANEKLFF. Supplemented by reference TRBV5-1 and TRBJ1-4, the full variable domain reads KAGVTQTPRYLIKTRGQQVTLSCSPISGHRSVSWYQQTPGQGLQFLFEYFSETQRNKGNFPGRFSGRQFSNSRSEMNVSTLELGDSALYLCASRTGLANEKLFFGSGTQLSVL.

The chain is built from TRBV4-2 and TRBJ2-6; TRBD2 agrees at 9 bases. V lost 0 bases to trimming and J lost 4 bases; unmatched junction nucleotides: 7. The CDR3 extends over 18 amino acids. Germline lookup yields CDR1 LGHNA and CDR2 YNFKEQ. The CDR3 spells CASSQDGAGGHGANVLTF. CDR3 coding DNA: TGTGCCAGCAGCCAAGACGGCGCGGGGGGGCACGGGGCCAACGTCCTGACTTTC.

This clone counts as large. CDR3 loop: CASSVTGDGTGELFF. Written as DNA, the CDR3 is TGTGCCAGCAGTGTCACAGGGGACGGCACCGGGGAGCTGTTTTTT. V and J are TRBV6-4 and TRBJ2-2, with TRBD1 matching over 7 bases. Unmatched junction bases numbered 6, after V lost 4 bases and J lost 4 bases. From germline, CDR1 is MRHNA and CDR2 SNTAGT. There are 15 residues in the CDR3.

The chain is built from TRBV9 and TRBJ1-2; no definite D call. Germline V gene lookup returns CDR1 SGDLS and CDR2 YYNGEE. CDR3 length: 12 amino acids. V was clipped by 0 bases and J by 6 bases, with 6 bases between them. The CDR3 sequence: CASSVVGNGYTF. In nucleotides, the CDR3 is TGTGCCAGCAGCGTAGTCGGGAATGGCTACACCTTC.

This chain connects TRBV5-1 to TRBJ2-5; a weak D match, TRBD2 (6 bases). CDR3 size: 14 residues. Germline V gives CDR1 SGHRS, CDR2 YFSETQ. V was clipped by 6 bases and J by 4 bases, with 16 bases between them. Here the CDR3 DNA reads TGCGCCAGCACTCGGGAAACCGGGGGAGAGACCCAGTACTTC. Translating it yields CASTRETGGETQYF.